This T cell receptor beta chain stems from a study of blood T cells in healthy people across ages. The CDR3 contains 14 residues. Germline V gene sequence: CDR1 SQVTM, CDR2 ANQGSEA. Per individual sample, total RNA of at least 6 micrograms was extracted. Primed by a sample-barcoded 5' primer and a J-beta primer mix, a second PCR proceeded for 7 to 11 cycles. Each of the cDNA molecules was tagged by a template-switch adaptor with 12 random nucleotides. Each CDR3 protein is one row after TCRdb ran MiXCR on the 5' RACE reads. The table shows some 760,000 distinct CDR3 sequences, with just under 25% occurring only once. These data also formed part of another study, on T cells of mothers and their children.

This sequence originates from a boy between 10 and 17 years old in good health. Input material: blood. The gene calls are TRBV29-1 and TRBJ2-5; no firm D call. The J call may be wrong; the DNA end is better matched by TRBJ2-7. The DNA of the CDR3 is TGCAGCGTTGTACTACTTTCAAGGACCTACGAGCAGTACTTC. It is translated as CSVVLLSRTYEQYF.